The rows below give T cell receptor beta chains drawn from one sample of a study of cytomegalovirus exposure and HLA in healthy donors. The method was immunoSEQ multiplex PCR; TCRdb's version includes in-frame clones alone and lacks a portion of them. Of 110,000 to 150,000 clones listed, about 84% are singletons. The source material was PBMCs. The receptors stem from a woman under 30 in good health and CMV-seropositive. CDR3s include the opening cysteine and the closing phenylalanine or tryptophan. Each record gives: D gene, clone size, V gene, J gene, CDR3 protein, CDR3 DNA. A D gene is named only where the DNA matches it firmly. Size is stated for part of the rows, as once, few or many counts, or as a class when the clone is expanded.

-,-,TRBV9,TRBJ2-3,CASRSEVSTDTQYF,TGTGCCAGCAGGTCTGAGGTGAGCACAGATACGCAGTATTTT
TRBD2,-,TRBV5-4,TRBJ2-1,CASSVSGGSYNEQFF,TGTGCCAGCAGCGTTAGCGGGGGTTCCTACAATGAGCAGTTCTTC
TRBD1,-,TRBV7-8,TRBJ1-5,CASSVDRGTGNQPQHF,TGTGCCAGCAGCGTAGACAGGGGGACTGGCAATCAGCCCCAGCATTTT
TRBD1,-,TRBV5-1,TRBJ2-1,CASSLEQGSYNEQFF,TGCGCCAGCAGCTTGGAACAGGGGTCCTACAATGAGCAGTTCTTC
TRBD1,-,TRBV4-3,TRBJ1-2,CASSQGQGANYGYTF,TGCGCCAGCAGCCAAGGCCAGGGGGCTAACTATGGCTACACCTTC
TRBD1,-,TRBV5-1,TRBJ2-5,CASSLRGLYQETQYF,TGCGCCAGCAGCTTGAGGGGGCTGTACCAAGAGACCCAGTACTTC
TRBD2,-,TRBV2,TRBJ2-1,CASRTGLAAYNEQFF,TGTGCCAGCAGAACGGGACTAGCGGCCTACAATGAGCAGTTCTTC
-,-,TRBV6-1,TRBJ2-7,CASSDWDSYEQYF,TGTGCCAGCAGTGACTGGGACTCCTACGAGCAGTACTTC
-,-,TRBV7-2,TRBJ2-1,CASRRLAYNEQFF,TGTGCCAGCAGACGACTAGCCTACAATGAGCAGTTCTTC
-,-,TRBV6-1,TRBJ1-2,CASRGGGGYGYTF,TGTGCCAGCAGGGGGGGCGGGGGCTATGGCTACACCTTC
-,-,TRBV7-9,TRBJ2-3,CASSQTESSPDTQYF,TGTGCCAGTAGCCAGACAGAGAGTAGCCCAGATACGCAGTATTTT
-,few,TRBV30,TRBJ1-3,CAWSVGAGAFSGNTIYF,TGTGCCTGGAGTGTGGGGGCAGGGGCTTTCTCTGGAAACACCATATATTTT
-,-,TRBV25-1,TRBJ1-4,CASSPPHGTTNEKLFF,TGTGCCAGCAGTCCGCCTCACGGTACCACTAATGAAAAACTGTTTTTT
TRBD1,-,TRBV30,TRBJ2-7,CAWRTGVEQYF,TGTGCCTGGAGGACAGGGGTCGAGCAGTACTTC
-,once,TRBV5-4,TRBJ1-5,CASSLGPTGGSNQPQHF,TGTGCCAGCAGCTTGGGGCCGACAGGTGGTAGCAATCAGCCCCAGCATTTT
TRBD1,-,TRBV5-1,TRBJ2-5,CASSAQIQGAGETQYF,TGCGCCAGCAGCGCCCAAATACAGGGGGCCGGGGAGACCCAGTACTTC
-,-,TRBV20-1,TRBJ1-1,CSARPGGF,TGCAGTGCTAGACCCGGAGGATTT
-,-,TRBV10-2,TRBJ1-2,CASSAGGGYTF,TGCGCCAGCAGTGCGGGAGGGGGCTACACCTTC
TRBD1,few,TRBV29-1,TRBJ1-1,CSVRQGEIEAFF,TGCAGCGTCCGACAGGGGGAAATTGAAGCTTTCTTT
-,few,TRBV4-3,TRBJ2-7,CASSQESRGRYEQYF,TGCGCCAGCAGCCAAGAGTCACGCGGCAGATACGAGCAGTACTTC
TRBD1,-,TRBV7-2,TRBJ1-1,CASRRDSGNTEAFF,TGTGCCAGCAGGCGGGACAGTGGAAACACTGAAGCTTTCTTT
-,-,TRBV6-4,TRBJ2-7,CASSDSAASRSYEQYF,TGTGCCAGCAGTGACTCGGCGGCTAGCCGCTCCTACGAGCAGTACTTC
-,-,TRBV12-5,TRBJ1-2,CASGLGVFGGDYTF,TGTGCTAGTGGTTTGGGGGTTTTCGGCGGGGACTACACCTTC
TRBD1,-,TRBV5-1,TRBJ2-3,CASSAARGLVRDTQYF,TGCGCCAGCAGCGCGGCTAGGGGGCTAGTAAGGGATACGCAGTATTTT
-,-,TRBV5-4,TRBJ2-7,CASSQQGRYEQYF,TGTGCCAGCAGCCAACAGGGTCGGTACGAGCAGTACTTC
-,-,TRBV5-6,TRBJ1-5,CASAIQGGQPQHF,TGTGCCAGCGCAATTCAGGGCGGTCAGCCCCAGCATTTT
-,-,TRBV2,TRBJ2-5,CAILWSEETQYF,TGTGCCATCTTGTGGAGTGAAGAGACCCAGTACTTC
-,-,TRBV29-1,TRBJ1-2,CSVVAQRSYGYTF,TGCAGCGTGGTAGCTCAACGGAGTTATGGCTACACCTTC
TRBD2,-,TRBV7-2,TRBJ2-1,CASSSGTSSYNEQFF,TGTGCCAGCAGCTCCGGGACTAGCTCCTACAATGAGCAGTTCTTC
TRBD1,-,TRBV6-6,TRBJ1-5,CASSYNRGMDQPQHF,TGTGCCAGCAGCTATAACAGGGGAATGGATCAGCCCCAGCATTTT
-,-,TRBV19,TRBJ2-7,CASRGLYEQYF,TGTGCCAGTAGGGGGCTCTACGAGCAGTACTTC
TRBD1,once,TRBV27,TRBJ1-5,CASSQGPHSNQPQHF,TGTGCCAGTTCACAGGGGCCTCATAGCAATCAGCCCCAGCATTTT
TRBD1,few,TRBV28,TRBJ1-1,CASSGTGANTEAFF,TGTGCCAGCAGTGGGACAGGGGCGAACACTGAAGCTTTCTTT
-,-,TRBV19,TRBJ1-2,CASSIDHRDPNYGYTF,TGTGCCAGTAGTATAGATCACCGGGATCCTAACTATGGCTACACCTTC
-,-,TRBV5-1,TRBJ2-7,CASSLTTYYEQYF,TGCGCCAGCAGCCTGACAACGTACTACGAGCAGTACTTC
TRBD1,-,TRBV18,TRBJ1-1,CASSPPDRELVNTEAFF,TGTGCCAGCTCACCACCGGACAGGGAATTGGTGAACACTGAAGCTTTCTTT
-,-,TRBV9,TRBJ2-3,CASSPTAGVTDTQYF,TGTGCCAGCAGCCCTACGGCGGGTGTCACAGATACACAGTATTTT
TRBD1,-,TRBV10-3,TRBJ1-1,CAINRQGASMNTEAFF,TGTGCCATCAATAGGCAGGGGGCCTCCATGAACACTGAAGCTTTCTTT
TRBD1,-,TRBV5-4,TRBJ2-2,CASSLGDRVGTGELFF,TGTGCCAGCAGCTTGGGAGACAGGGTCGGCACCGGGGAGCTGTTTTTT
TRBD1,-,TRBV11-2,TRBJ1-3,CASSLGQGSGNTIYF,TGTGCCAGCAGCTTGGGACAGGGCTCTGGAAACACCATATATTTT
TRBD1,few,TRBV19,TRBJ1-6,CASSSGTDNSPLHF,TGTGCCAGTAGTAGCGGGACAGATAATTCACCCCTCCACTTT